The following is a T cell receptor (beta chain) sequence with its context. The specificity of this receptor is unknown. Base qualities are missing; no much larger clone stands one base away. These data come from a study of T cells after yellow fever vaccination (dated by TCRdb to about 2019). Background on the whole study: The SMART-Seq v4 Ultra Low Input RNA kit was used to prepare libraries from fractions with low cell numbers. To track T-cell clones before and after primary and booster YFV17D yellow fever vaccination, bulk TCR alpha and beta repertoires were sequenced longitudinally. Two healthy male donors, one aged 18 to 29 and one aged 30 to 40 years, were included in the cohort. Blood was collected at multiple timepoints before and after primary and secondary immunization, and bulk PBMC replicates and cell subsets were isolated. Overall results and qualifications from the work: The study included only a couple of donors, which limits how far the findings can be generalized. Most clones expanded after primary vaccination were re-detected after the booster (almost 98% of CD4 and around 88% of CD8), suggesting broad memory maintenance. A small share of clonotypes was detected in both CD4 and CD8 compartments, with the overlap likely arising from convergent recombination. Because abundant contaminating clonotypes from the bulk population could be contained in FACS-sorted repertoires, computational filtering was required. Compared with the primary T-cell response, the secondary T-cell response was faster but weaker, reaching its peak on day 5 rather than on day 15.

The CDR1 and CDR2 encoded by the germline V gene are SGHAT and FQNNGV. Trimming removed 3 bases from V and 5 bases from J, leaving 13 bases between the germline ends. Inclusive of the bounding cysteine and phenylalanine, the CDR3 is 14 residues long. Left in the record is the CDR3 DNA by itself, 42 bases read in frame from the first base. This specimen's treatment or condition label, per the study, means: live attenuated yellow fever vaccine strain. At each blood-draw timepoint, two biological replicates of bulk PBMCs were obtained. A standard Ficoll-Paque protocol was used to isolate PBMCs from peripheral blood. RNA was extracted with TriZol from bulk PBMCs, CD4 and CD8 fractions, and dextramer-positive and dextramer-negative fractions. Sequencer: Illumina NovaSeq 6000. TCR cDNA was synthesized by 5'RACE template switching, which introduced a universal primer site and unique molecular identifiers. Priming for cDNA synthesis came from both the TCR alpha and TCR beta constant segments. Library amplification used two PCR steps, and the second PCR step added sample barcodes and sequencing adapters. Libraries were sequenced on Illumina HiSeq 2500 (2x100 bp) or NovaSeq (2x150 bp). The paper's processing steps were these. Demultiplexing of reads and collapsing into UMI consensus sequences were performed with MIGEC, and V(D)J alignment was carried out with MiXCR. Using edgeR on replicate PBMC samples, clonotypes were called vaccine-responding if FDR was below 0.01 and the log2 fold change was above 5 up to day 15. Each bulk clonotype received a CD4 or CD8 identity based on whether the sequenced CD4 or CD8 repertoire contained that clonotype at higher abundance. TCRdb took the public reads, trimmed them with fastp at Q25, ran MiXCR for clone calling and kept in-frame beta chains. Rows merge per CDR3 protein into single entries with the most common DNA and genes. TCRdb, rather than the study authors, made the V and J calls. The sample profile shows 300,000 to 400,000 distinct CDR3 sequences; almost 4% of them were found once. 20% to 25% of the sample comes from the top ten.

Sequencing used PBMCs, obtained 5 days after the yellow fever booster vaccination. This sequence uses TRBV11-2 and TRBJ1-1, with the identity of the D gene unclear. The TCR was taken from a man in his late teens or twenties who received the YFV17D yellow fever vaccine. The sequenced DNA: TGTGCCAGCAGCTTCCGGCTAGGGCTGACTGAAGCTTTCTTT. Translated, it reads CASSFRLGLTEAFF.